This TCR beta chain was captured by sequencing in a study of blood T cell repertoires in COVID-19 (dated by TCRdb to 2018 to 2020). About the investigation overall: Samples from collaborators originated in the United States, Italy and Spain and spanned both the acute and convalescent phases of COVID-19. Subjects who had been exposed to COVID-19, were actively infected with it, or had recovered from it provided the deeply sampled blood TCRbeta repertoires that made up the dataset. The samples were drawn from the first 160 participants of the ongoing ImmuneRACE study and from 950 to 1,500 subjects provided by 6 global collaborators. Sample metadata almost always included a de-identified subject ID, COVID-19 status, age in years and sex. Where available, HLA class I and class II types were obtained from metadata supplied by the sample provider rather than from assay-based typing. The material from the prospective study consisted of cDNA or gDNA derived from T cells, B-cell-depleted T cells, or PBMCs. A freely available public database, intended as a resource for researchers studying the immune response to SARS-CoV-2, is where the repertoires were released. On the study overall, not on this receptor specifically: How much clinical and demographic metadata was included differed by source and by participant, and the metadata was provided uncurated.

The collaborating institutions used their own protocols to collect whole blood in K2EDTA tubes. For TCRbeta analysis, collaborator samples were shipped as frozen whole blood, as isolated PBMCs, or as DNA extracted from either sample type. The immunoSEQ Assay, a bias-controlled multiplex PCR, was used to amplify TCRbeta CDR3 regions from genomic DNA. Per the authors' processing: Within the assay, amplification of reference gene primers was used to estimate how many nucleated cells each sample contained. Sequence reads were collapsed and filtered to measure the absolute abundance of every unique TCRbeta CDR3 rearrangement. For each sample, productive Simpson clonality was calculated as the square root of Simpson's diversity index over productive rearrangements. TCRdb took over this immuneACCESS table, retaining in-frame rearrangements with V and J assigned. Such tables are incomplete; in checked studies, under half of the missing clones stem from an unresolved V gene, and the remainder is unexplained. From that table come the V and J calls and clone size; the DNA was used to work out D and trimming. For this sample there are about 110,000 clones; about 80% appear just once. Approximately 4.1% of the sample goes to the ten largest clones.

As regards this clone: It has no known antigen specificity. Base qualities were left out, and no much larger clone turns up one base away.

Based on the germline V gene (reference sequence), the CDR1 and CDR2 sequences are LNHDA and SQIVND. There are 14 amino acids in the CDR3, from cysteine to phenylalanine inclusive. Only the CDR3 portion is preserved as DNA: 42 bases, with reading frame beginning at the first base. Between the V and J ends, shortened by 8 bases and 0 bases respectively, the junction contains 11 bases. This receptor was obtained from a woman in her 70s with acute or convalescent COVID-19. The material sequenced was peripheral blood. The chain couples TRBV19 to TRBJ1-5; tentative D gene TRBD1, with 6 bases matching. The nucleotides read TGTGCCAGTGCATACAGGGATAGCAATCAGCCCCAGCATTTT. It translates as CASAYRDSNQPQHF.